This T cell receptor beta chain was documented in a study of control samples from healthy donors and cancer patients. CDR3 size: 15 residues. CDR1 is PRHDT, CDR2 FYEKMQ, per germline (reference sequence). About this clone itself: The junction differs from germline at one of its ends, possibly a read error.

Assay used: immunoSEQ multiplex PCR; TCRdb lists only in-frame clones, some missing. The sample shows around 180,000 clones, 94% of them seen only once. This TCR derives from a woman younger than 35 in good health. Source material: blood. The V call is TRBV13, the J call TRBJ2-7; 10 nucleotides agree with TRBD1. CDR3 residues: CASSLSGTGVYGQYF. The DNA for the CDR3 is TGTGCCAGCAGCCTGTCCGGGACAGGGGTCTACGGGCAGTACTTC.